A selection of T cell receptor beta chains follows, all from one sample in a study of cytomegalovirus exposure and HLA in healthy donors. Sequencing used immunoSEQ multiplex PCR; TCRdb keeps in-frame clones, though not all of them. The sample lists under 150,000 clones, 82% occurring once. The specimen sequenced was PBMCs. The receptors derive from a woman in her late teens or twenties in good health and CMV-seronegative. Both conserved end residues are part of each CDR3. A D gene is named only where the DNA matches it firmly. Where a row states a size, it is once, few, many or the class of an expanded clone; other rows omit it.

abundance	v_gene	j_gene	d_gene	CDR3aa	CDR3nt
once	TRBV5-4	TRBJ1-1	-	CASSFDRMNTEAFF	TGTGCCAGCAGCTTTGATAGAATGAACACTGAAGCTTTCTTT
-	TRBV5-4	TRBJ1-1	-	CASSLDRIEAFF	TGTGCCAGCAGCTTGGACAGGATTGAAGCTTTCTTT
-	TRBV19	TRBJ2-5	-	CASSIALQETQYF	TGTGCCAGTAGTATAGCTCTTCAAGAGACCCAGTACTTC
-	TRBV5-1	TRBJ2-2	TRBD1	CASSFGTGRGGELFF	TGCGCCAGCAGCTTCGGGACAGGGAGAGGCGGGGAGCTGTTTTTT
-	TRBV2	TRBJ1-5	-	CASSWTVNQPQHF	TGTGCCAGCAGTTGGACAGTCAATCAGCCCCAGCATTTT
-	TRBV19	TRBJ2-1	TRBD1	CASSPRTGGWDEQFF	TGTGCCAGTAGTCCGAGGACAGGGGGCTGGGATGAGCAGTTCTTC
-	TRBV15	TRBJ1-5	TRBD1	CATSRDRGFAPQHF	TGTGCCACCAGCAGGGACAGGGGCTTTGCGCCCCAGCATTTT
once	TRBV4-1	TRBJ1-6	-	CASSQAGQLSSYNSPLHF	TGCGCCAGCAGCCAAGCCGGACAGCTCAGCTCCTATAATTCACCCCTCCACTTT
-	TRBV11-2	TRBJ2-3	-	CASSLTNGSRRDTQYF	TGTGCCAGCAGCCTTACTAACGGGAGTAGGAGAGATACGCAGTATTTT
few	TRBV5-1	TRBJ1-1	-	CASSLGYVTGRSTEAFF	TGCGCCAGCAGCTTGGGCTATGTTACAGGGCGGAGCACTGAAGCTTTCTTT
-	TRBV12-1	TRBJ2-2	-	CASSLRESNTGELFF	TGTGCCAGCAGCTTGCGGGAGTCGAACACCGGGGAGCTGTTTTTT
few	TRBV5-6	TRBJ1-2	-	CASSLGGHYGYTF	TGTGCCAGCAGCTTGGGCGGGCACTATGGCTACACCTTC
-	TRBV20-1	TRBJ1-6	TRBD1	CSASQGGPLHF	TGCAGTGCTAGCCAGGGGGGACCCCTCCACTTT
-	TRBV6-4	TRBJ1-2	-	CASSEDTQSYGYTF	TGTGCCAGCAGTGAGGACACACAGTCCTATGGCTACACCTTC
many	TRBV27	TRBJ1-5	-	CASSYQGQSNQPQHF	TGTGCCAGCAGTTATCAGGGGCAGTCCAATCAGCCCCAGCATTTT
-	TRBV30	TRBJ1-1	-	CAWTQMAQAFF	TGTGCCTGGACCCAGATGGCTCAGGCTTTCTTT
-	TRBV2	TRBJ1-1	-	CASMDSPNTEAFF	TGTGCCAGCATGGACAGCCCAAACACTGAAGCTTTCTTT
-	TRBV7-9	TRBJ2-2	-	CASSLGQRATGGLFF	TGTGCCAGCAGCTTAGGACAGAGGGCGACCGGGGGGCTGTTTTTT
-	TRBV5-1	TRBJ1-6	-	CASSPYSGSNSPLHF	TGCGCCAGCAGCCCCTATTCGGGGAGTAATTCACCCCTCCACTTT
-	TRBV7-9	TRBJ2-2	TRBD1	CASSQGQGGTGELFF	TGTGCCAGCAGCCAGGGACAGGGCGGCACCGGGGAGCTGTTTTTT
-	TRBV5-8	TRBJ1-4	-	CASSLAGNEKLFF	TGTGCCAGCAGCTTGGCCGGGAATGAAAAACTGTTTTTT
-	TRBV11-2	TRBJ1-2	TRBD1	CASSPTGQFEGYTF	TGTGCCAGCAGCCCAACGGGACAGTTCGAGGGCTACACCTTC
-	TRBV5-1	TRBJ2-5	-	CASSLGHGETQYF	TGCGCCAGCAGCTTGGGACACGGAGAGACCCAGTACTTC
-	TRBV7-9	TRBJ1-2	TRBD1	CASTGQGRNYGYTF	TGTGCCAGCACTGGACAGGGTAGAAACTATGGCTACACCTTC
-	TRBV2	TRBJ1-3	TRBD1	CASRWDRSSGNTIYF	TGTGCCAGCAGATGGGACAGAAGCTCTGGAAACACCATATATTTT
-	TRBV18	TRBJ1-2	-	CASSPLGQPQRGYTF	TGTGCCAGCTCACCACTTGGACAGCCCCAGAGGGGCTACACCTTC
-	TRBV28	TRBJ1-5	-	CASSLQFGFVQPQHF	TGTGCCAGCAGTTTACAATTCGGGTTTGTTCAGCCCCAGCATTTT
-	TRBV7-2	TRBJ1-1	-	CASSPQTGNTEAFF	TGTGCCAGCAGCCCCCAAACAGGGAACACTGAAGCTTTCTTT
-	TRBV5-4	TRBJ2-7	-	CASSAPGREQYF	TGTGCCAGCAGCGCACCGGGGAGAGAGCAGTACTTC
-	TRBV14	TRBJ2-2	TRBD2	CASSLRLAGGGELFF	TGTGCCAGCAGCCTGCGACTAGCGGGAGGCGGGGAGCTGTTTTTT
-	TRBV5-4	TRBJ2-1	-	CASSRDLRSYNEQFF	TGTGCCAGCAGTAGGGACTTGCGTTCCTACAATGAGCAGTTCTTC
-	TRBV4-1	TRBJ1-2	TRBD1	CASSRLGGARGYTF	TGCGCCAGCAGCCGACTAGGGGGCGCGAGGGGCTACACCTTC
-	TRBV9	TRBJ2-1	TRBD1	CASSQTGNYNEQFF	TGTGCCAGCTCCCAGACAGGGAACTACAATGAGCAGTTCTTC
-	TRBV11-2	TRBJ1-4	TRBD1	CASSPAGTVNEKLFF	TGTGCCAGCAGCCCCGCCGGGACAGTTAATGAAAAACTGTTTTTT
-	TRBV7-2	TRBJ2-3	TRBD1	CASSTTGVVTDTQYF	TGTGCCAGCAGCACGACAGGGGTTGTCACAGATACGCAGTATTTT
-	TRBV15	TRBJ2-7	TRBD2	CATSLAGGPYEQYF	TGTGCCACCAGCCTAGCGGGAGGGCCCTACGAGCAGTACTTC
-	TRBV18	TRBJ2-1	TRBD2	CASSPAGDYNEQFF	TGTGCCAGCTCACCAGCGGGGGACTACAATGAGCAGTTCTTC
-	TRBV4-1	TRBJ2-1	-	CASSQVGSYNEQFF	TGCGCCAGCAGCCAAGTTGGCAGTTACAATGAGCAGTTCTTC
-	TRBV6-4	TRBJ2-1	-	CASRGTEYNEQFF	TGTGCCAGCAGAGGTACAGAATACAATGAGCAGTTCTTC
-	TRBV29-1	TRBJ1-2	TRBD1	CSVGQGAPGSYTF	TGCAGCGTTGGTCAGGGGGCCCCAGGTAGCTACACCTTC
-	TRBV28	TRBJ1-3	-	CASSFLPSSGNTIYF	TGTGCCAGCAGTTTTCTCCCCTCGTCTGGAAACACCATATATTTT
once	TRBV6-1	TRBJ2-1	-	CASSPRTDNEQFF	TGTGCCAGCAGCCCTAGGACAGACAATGAGCAGTTCTTC
-	TRBV6-1	TRBJ2-2	TRBD2	CASSEGGGTSRPGELFF	TGTGCCAGCAGTGAAGGAGGTGGGACTAGTAGGCCCGGGGAGCTGTTTTTT
-	TRBV11-2	TRBJ2-7	-	CASSLGAGASYEQYF	TGTGCCAGCAGCTTAGGAGCGGGTGCCTCCTACGAGCAGTACTTC
-	TRBV25-1	TRBJ1-5	-	CASSAAGWSQPQHF	TGTGCCAGCAGTGCCGCAGGGTGGAGTCAGCCCCAGCATTTT
-	TRBV11-2	TRBJ2-2	-	CASSRPQQGLFF	TGTGCCAGCAGCCGACCTCAACAGGGGCTGTTTTTT
-	TRBV6-1	TRBJ1-4	-	CASSEALRFNEKLFF	TGTGCCAGCAGTGAAGCCCTCAGGTTTAATGAAAAACTGTTTTTT
-	TRBV9	TRBJ1-2	-	CASSPRTVGGYTF	TGTGCCAGCAGCCCCAGGACAGTGGGTGGCTACACCTTC